Listed here are 29 T cell receptor beta chains from one sample, sequenced in a study of blood T cells in healthy people across ages. A J-beta primer mix and a sample-barcoded 5' primer were used in a second PCR of roughly 7 to 12 cycles. TCRdb re-called the 5' RACE reads through MiXCR, storing one row per CDR3 protein. The sample lists about 1,500,000 distinct CDR3 sequences, roughly 27% occurring once. Sequencing used blood. Receptor source: a woman in her 30s in good health.

V usage is TRBV3-1 and J usage is TRBJ2-7, with TRBD1 identical over 7 bases. V lost 1 base to trimming and J lost 2 bases; unmatched junction nucleotides: 5. This CDR3 has 15 residues. CDR1 and CDR2 (germline): LGHDT, YNNKEL (reference sequence). CDR3 sequence reads: CASSQVAQGPYEQYF. The CDR3 DNA reads as TGTGCCAGCAGCCAAGTCGCACAGGGGCCCTACGAGCAGTACTTC.

The rearrangement uses TRBV5-1 and TRBJ2-3; 7 nucleotides line up with TRBD2. The CDR3 has 15 amino acids. The J segment lost 0 bases and the V segment lost 8 bases, leaving 9 bases of the junction unmatched. Germline V CDR1 and CDR2: SGHRS, YFSETQ. The CDR3 spells CASNRGGTSTDTQYF. CDR3 DNA: TGCGCCAGTAACCGCGGGGGAACTAGCACAGATACGCAGTATTTT.

V and J are TRBV27 and TRBJ2-1; D is undetermined. The CDR3 is 14 amino acids. Trimming took off 4 bases at V and 5 bases at J, with 12 bases between the two ends. Germline V gives CDR1 MNHEY, CDR2 SMNVEV (reference sequence). The CDR3 sequence is CASSSPRQNNEQFF. CDR3 nucleotide sequence: TGTGCCAGCAGTTCTCCCCGGCAGAACAATGAGCAGTTCTTC.

On this clonotype itself: A much larger clone differs by one base, so this may be a read error. The V call is TRBV7-2, the J call TRBJ2-1; TRBD1 matches at 7 bases. Germline loops: CDR1 SGHTA, CDR2 FQGNSA. CDR3 length: 13 residues. Here the CDR3 reads CAGSLTGVNEQFF. The CDR3, as DNA: TGTGCCGGCAGCTTAACAGGGGTCAATGAGCAGTTCTTC.

Concerning this clonotype: This clone may be a read error of a much larger clone one base away. The genes are TRBV6-5 and TRBJ2-7; 8 bases align to TRBD2. Germline V lookup: CDR1 MNHEY, CDR2 SVGAGI. This CDR3 has 16 amino acids. After removal of 2 bases from V and 10 bases from J, the junction contained 16 bases not matched to a gene. This chain's CDR3 is CASSYNPSGGVEIQYF. The DNA of the CDR3 is TGTGCCAGCAGTTACAATCCATCGGGAGGGGTAGAGATCCAGTACTTC.

This sequence joins TRBV11-2 and TRBJ2-5; D uncertain. Trimming cost V 0 bases and J 4 bases, with 12 bases left between them. The CDR3 is 15 residues long. Germline CDR1 is SGHAT and CDR2 is FQNNGV. In nucleotides, the CDR3 is TGTGCCAGCAGCTTAGATTTGTCGGGTGGAGAGACCCAGTACTTC. Translated, it gives CASSLDLSGGETQYF.

The rearrangement joins TRBV3-1 to TRBJ2-7; 8 bases match TRBD2. The CDR3 runs to 15 residues. Per the germline V gene, CDR1 is LGHDT and CDR2 is YNNKEL (reference sequence). V trimming: 1 base; J trimming: 2 bases; junction bases outside the gene matches: 4. The CDR3: CASSQADGRAYEQYF. The CDR3 DNA sequence: TGTGCCAGCAGCCAAGCAGACGGGAGGGCCTACGAGCAGTACTTC.

As regards this clonotype: A much larger clone differs from this one at a single base, so this may be a read error. The chain employs TRBV27 and TRBJ2-3; 9 bases are shared with TRBD1. The CDR3 sequence is 15 residues long. The V segment lost 8 bases and the J segment 2 bases; nucleotides outside the gene matches: 8. Germline CDR1 and CDR2: MNHEY and SMNVEV (reference sequence). CDR3 protein: CASGGQGGITDTQYF. Here the CDR3 DNA reads TGTGCCAGCGGGGGACAGGGTGGTATCACAGATACGCAGTATTTT.

V is TRBV6-5 and J is TRBJ1-1; unclear D gene. The V end was cut by 2 bases, the J end by 5 bases, with 9 bases between. CDR1 and CDR2 from the germline V gene are MNHEY and SVGAGI. This CDR3 has 13 residues. CDR3 loop: CASSYQTRTEAFF. For the CDR3, the DNA is TGTGCCAGCAGTTACCAGACGAGAACTGAAGCTTTCTTT.

The V and J genes are TRBV27 and TRBJ2-7; 11 nucleotides align to TRBD1. Unmatched junction bases numbered 20, after V lost 8 bases and J lost 5 bases. In germline, CDR1 is MNHEY, CDR2 SMNVEV (reference sequence). The CDR3 is made up of 18 amino acids. The CDR3 DNA is TGTGCCAGCTCTACTAGGTCCCCCCGGACAGGGGGCGTGGACGAGCAGTACTTC. Its translation is CASSTRSPRTGGVDEQYF.

The rearrangement links TRBV28 to TRBJ2-4; 9 nucleotides agree with TRBD1. The DNA end lines up better with TRBJ2-7; the J call may be wrong. The CDR3 extends over 15 amino acids. Germline V gives CDR1 MDHEN, CDR2 SYDVKM. CDR3 region: CASGRDGTGTYEQYF. The CDR3 DNA sequence: TGTGCCAGCGGGCGAGACGGGACAGGGACCTACGAGCAGTACTTC.

This clonotype occurred a few times. J is TRBJ2-2 and V is TRBV9; the D is unclear. The V and J ends lost 0 bases and 4 bases respectively, with 4 bases between them. Germline CDR1 reads SGDLS; CDR2 reads YYNGEE. The CDR3 is 13 amino acids. Here the CDR3 reads CASSVVTTGELFF. The CDR3 nucleotides read TGTGCCAGCAGCGTAGTAACCACCGGGGAGCTGTTTTTT.

Turning to this clonotype: One end of the junction does not line up with germline, which may come from a read error. The gene calls are TRBV5-1 and TRBJ2-3; 14 positions match TRBD2. CDR3 length equals 16 residues. Germline CDR1 SGHRS, CDR2 YFSETQ. CDR3 loop: CAGSSGTSGSTDTQYF. The CDR3 DNA sequence: TGCGCCGGCAGTTCCGGGACTAGCGGGAGTACAGATACGCAGTATTTT.

This sequence joins TRBV2 and TRBJ2-5; 7 nucleotides match TRBD1. Germline V lookup: CDR1 SNHLY, CDR2 FYNNEI. The CDR3 spans 15 residues. Trimming took 1 base from V and 5 from J; bases not matched to a gene: 7. CDR3 DNA sequence: TGTGCCAGCAGTGAAGGAGACAGGGTTGGGGAGACCCAGTACTTC. Translation: CASSEGDRVGETQYF.

This clonotype was observed a handful of times. The chain couples TRBV3-1 to TRBJ2-1; the match to TRBD1 covers 8 bases. The junction had 8 bases not matched to a gene; V was cut back by 6 bases and J by 7 bases. The CDR3 has 14 amino acids. Germline V gene sequence: CDR1 LGHDT, CDR2 YNNKEL (reference sequence). The CDR3 region is CASRNRGVANEQFF. CDR3 nucleotide sequence: TGTGCCAGCAGAAACAGGGGGGTGGCGAATGAGCAGTTCTTC.

V usage is TRBV15 and J usage is TRBJ1-4, with 7 bases identical to TRBD1. The CDR3 is 13 residues long. Germline loops: CDR1 LNHNV, CDR2 YYDKDF (reference sequence). CDR3 residues: CVIATGVREKLFF. DNA for the CDR3: TGTGTCATCGCAACAGGGGTGCGGGAAAAACTGTTTTTT.

The V call is TRBV4-1, the J call TRBJ2-5, with 15 bases fitting TRBD2. Germline-derived CDR1 and CDR2 are MGHRA and YSYEKL. J was trimmed by 11 bases and V by 2 bases; bases with no gene match: 30. The CDR3 consists of 23 residues. The CDR3 sequence: CASSQIPGLAGGTGGERLWEQYF. CDR3 coding DNA: TGCGCCAGCAGCCAAATACCGGGACTAGCGGGGGGAACAGGAGGAGAAAGGCTATGGGAGCAGTACTTC.

This chain connects TRBV3-1 to TRBJ1-5, with D uncertain. V was trimmed by 4 bases and J by 9 bases, leaving 19 bases between them. The CDR3 spans 15 residues. Germline lookup yields CDR1 LGHDT and CDR2 YNNKEL (reference sequence). The CDR3 protein is CASSRGPMGYRPQHF. CDR3 DNA: TGTGCCAGCAGCCGCGGACCGATGGGGTATCGGCCCCAGCATTTT.

The gene calls are TRBV2 and TRBJ2-5; 8 nucleotides line up with TRBD2. Germline CDR1 is SNHLY and CDR2 is FYNNEI. The CDR3 runs to 15 residues. With 7 bases clipped from V and 1 base from J, the junction kept 8 bases outside the gene matches. CDR3 protein: CASNPGLASQETQYF. The CDR3 DNA reads TGTGCCAGCAACCCCGGACTAGCCAGCCAAGAGACCCAGTACTTC.

The V gene is TRBV6-5, the J gene TRBJ1-3, with TRBD1 as a possible D gene (5 bases). This CDR3 spans 12 amino acids. The V end lost 6 bases, the J end lost 6 bases, and 9 bases lay between the germline ends. Looked up from germline, CDR1 is MNHEY and CDR2 is SVGAGI. CDR3 amino acids: CASRVGENTIYF. In DNA form, the CDR3 reads TGTGCCAGCAGAGTAGGGGAAAACACCATATATTTT.

The chain recombines TRBV28 with TRBJ1-5; D is perhaps TRBD1 (5 bases). V lost 4 bases, J lost 6 bases, and 13 bases lay in between. The CDR3 totals 14 residues. CDR1 and CDR2 from the germline V gene are MDHEN and SYDVKM. The CDR3 DNA is TGTGCCAGCAGTTCCTCAGGGTACGGTCAGCCCCAGCATTTT. Its protein is CASSSSGYGQPQHF.

This clonotype has only one observation. The CDR3 region has the DNA TGCAGTGCTAGAGATGAGATAGCGGGTTCAGGGACCCAGTACTTC. Translated: CSARDEIAGSGTQYF. The V gene is TRBV20-1, the J gene TRBJ2-5, with 7 bases fitting TRBD2. There are 15 residues in the CDR3. Trimming took 0 bases from V and 7 from J; bases not matched to a gene: 11. The germline V gene has CDR1 DFQATT and CDR2 SNEGSKA (reference sequence).

This clonotype was seen just once. DNA for the CDR3: TGTGCCAGCAGCGAGGGACCTGAGAACTACGAGCAGTACTTC. Encoded protein: CASSEGPENYEQYF. This chain uses TRBV6-1 with TRBJ2-5; D may correspond to TRBD1 or TRBD2 (5 bases each). The assigned J gene may be wrong: the sequence end matches TRBJ2-7 better. Germline loops: CDR1 MNHNS, CDR2 SASEGT. The CDR3 loop spans 14 amino acids.

This clonotype was detected a few times. This chain links TRBV4-1 with TRBJ2-3; 9 bases match TRBD2. Germline lookup yields CDR1 MGHRA and CDR2 YSYEKL. V lost 4 bases to trimming and J lost 0 bases; unmatched junction nucleotides: 8. This CDR3 region has 17 residues. Here the CDR3 reads CASSPTPSGGSTDTQYF. DNA for the CDR3: TGCGCCAGCAGCCCTACTCCCAGCGGGGGGAGCACAGATACGCAGTATTTT.

This clonotype appeared many times. The gene calls are TRBV29-1 and TRBJ1-2, with a weak D call TRBD1 (5 bases). The CDR3 sequence is 13 residues long. V shed 1 base and J shed 8 bases, with 14 bases lying between them. CDR1 and CDR2 (germline): SQVTM, ANQGSEA. CDR3 nucleotide sequence: TGCAGCGTTGAAGGGACACCTAATGAAGGCTACACCTTC. Translation: CSVEGTPNEGYTF.

In regard to this clonotype: This may come from a read error, since a much larger clone is one base off. V and J are TRBV7-7 and TRBJ2-7; possible D gene TRBD2, 5 bases. In germline, CDR1 is SSHAT, CDR2 FNYEAQ (reference sequence). Trimming took 5 bases from V and 6 from J, leaving 14 bases between them. The CDR3 has 13 amino acids. The chain's CDR3 is CASSKGLNCEQYF. DNA for the CDR3: TGTGCCAGCAGCAAAGGACTGAACTGCGAGCAGTACTTC.

This chain's CDR3 is CASSSGPLPGGVTDTQYF. CDR3 in DNA: TGCGCCAGCAGCTCAGGCCCCCTCCCGGGGGGGGTCACAGATACGCAGTATTTT. This sequence joins TRBV5-1 and TRBJ2-3, with TRBD2 matching 8 bases. The CDR3 totals 18 residues. V lost 3 bases to trimming and J lost 2 bases; unmatched junction nucleotides: 14. Germline assignment: CDR1 SGHRS and CDR2 YFSETQ. The full variable domain, completed using reference TRBV5-1 and TRBJ2-3, is KAGVTQTPRYLIKTRGQQVTLSCSPISGHRSVSWYQQTPGQGLQFLFEYFSETQRNKGNFPGRFSGRQFSNSRSEMNVSTLELGDSALYLCASSSGPLPGGVTDTQYFGPGTRLTVL.

This clonotype came up a few times. The V gene is TRBV27, the J gene TRBJ1-2; D ambiguous. Germline CDR1 is MNHEY and CDR2 is SMNVEV (reference sequence). CDR3 length: 14 residues. V dropped 3 bases and J dropped 8 bases, with 16 bases sitting between them. The CDR3 region is CASSFWGGRPGYTF. CDR3 bases: TGTGCCAGCAGTTTTTGGGGTGGCAGGCCGGGCTACACCTTC.

J is TRBJ2-7 and V is TRBV2; tentatively, D is TRBD2 (6 bases). Germline CDR1 reads SNHLY; CDR2 reads FYNNEI. The CDR3 totals 14 residues. V was shortened by 3 bases and J by 7 bases, with 16 bases between the two germline ends. The CDR3 is CASSDGSALNEQYF. The CDR3 DNA reads as TGTGCCAGCAGTGACGGGAGCGCCCTCAATGAGCAGTACTTC. The full variable domain, with the rest looked up from reference TRBV2 and TRBJ2-7, is EPEVTQTPSHQVTQMGQEVILRCVPISNHLYFYWYRQILGQKVEFLVSFYNNEISEKSEIFDDQFSVERPDGSNFTLKIRSTKLEDSAMYFCASSDGSALNEQYFGPGTRLTVT.